This T cell receptor beta chain was identified in a study of OX40 agonist ivuxolimab in advanced cancers. The data were produced by immunoSEQ multiplex PCR, yet TCRdb's version contains in-frame clones alone and is incomplete. The sample shows 50,000 to 65,000 clones, 80% to 95% of them seen only once. The sequence was collected from an adult with an advanced solid tumor such as melanoma, head and neck, liver or kidney cancer. The starting material was CD4+ or CD8+ T cells sorted from blood, obtained in a trial of the OX40 agonist ivuxolimab.

CDR3 in DNA: TGTGCCAGCAGCTTGGGCCGGATCGGAGAGGGGACCCAGTACTTC. Translating it yields CASSLGRIGEGTQYF. The chain links TRBV5-4 to TRBJ2-5; TRBD2 is a possible D gene (5 bases). V lost 0 bases and J lost 7, with 16 bases in between. Per the germline V gene, CDR1 is SGHNT and CDR2 is YYREEE (reference sequence). The CDR3 is made up of 15 amino acids.